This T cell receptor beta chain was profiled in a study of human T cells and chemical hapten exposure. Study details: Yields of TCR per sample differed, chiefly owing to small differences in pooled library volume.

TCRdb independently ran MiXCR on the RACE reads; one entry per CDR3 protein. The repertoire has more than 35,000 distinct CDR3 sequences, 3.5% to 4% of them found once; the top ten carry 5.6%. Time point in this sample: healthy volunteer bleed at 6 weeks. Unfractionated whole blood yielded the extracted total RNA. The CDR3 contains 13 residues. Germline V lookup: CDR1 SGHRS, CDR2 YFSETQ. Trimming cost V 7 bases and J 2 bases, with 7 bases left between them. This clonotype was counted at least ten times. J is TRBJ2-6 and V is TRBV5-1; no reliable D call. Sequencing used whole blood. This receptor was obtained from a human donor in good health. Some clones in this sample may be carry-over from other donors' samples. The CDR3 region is CASCRPGANVLTF. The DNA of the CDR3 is TGCGCCAGCTGCCGGCCTGGGGCCAACGTCCTGACTTTC.